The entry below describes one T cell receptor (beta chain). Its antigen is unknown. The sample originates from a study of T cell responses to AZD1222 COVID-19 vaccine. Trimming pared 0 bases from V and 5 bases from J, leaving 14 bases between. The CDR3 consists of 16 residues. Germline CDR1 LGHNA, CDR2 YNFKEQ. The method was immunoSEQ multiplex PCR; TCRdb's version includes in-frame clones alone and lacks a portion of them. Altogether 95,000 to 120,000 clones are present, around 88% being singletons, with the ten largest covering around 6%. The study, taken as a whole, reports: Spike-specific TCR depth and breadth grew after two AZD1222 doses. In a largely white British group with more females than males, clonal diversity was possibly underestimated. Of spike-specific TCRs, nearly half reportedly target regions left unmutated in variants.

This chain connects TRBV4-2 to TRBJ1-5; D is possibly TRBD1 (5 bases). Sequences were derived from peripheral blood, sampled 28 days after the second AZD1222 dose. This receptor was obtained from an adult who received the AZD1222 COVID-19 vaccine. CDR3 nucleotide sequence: TGTGCCAGCAGCCAAGACTGGTCGAGGGGTGATCAGCCCCAGCATTTT. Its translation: CASSQDWSRGDQPQHF.